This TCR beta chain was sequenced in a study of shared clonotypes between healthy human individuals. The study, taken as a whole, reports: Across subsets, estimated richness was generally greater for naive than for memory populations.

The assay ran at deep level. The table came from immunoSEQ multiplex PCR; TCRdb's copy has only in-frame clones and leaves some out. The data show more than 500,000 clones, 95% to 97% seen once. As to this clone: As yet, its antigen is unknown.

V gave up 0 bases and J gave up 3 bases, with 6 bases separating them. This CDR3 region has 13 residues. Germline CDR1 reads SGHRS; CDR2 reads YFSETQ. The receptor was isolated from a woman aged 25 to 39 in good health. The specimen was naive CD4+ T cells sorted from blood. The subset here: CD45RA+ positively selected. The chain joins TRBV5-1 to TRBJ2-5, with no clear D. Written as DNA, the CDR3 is TGCGCCAGCAGCTTGGGTAGAAAAGAGACCCAGTACTTC. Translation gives CASSLGRKETQYF.